The clone carrying this T cell receptor beta chain was seen more than once but under ten times. These data originate in a study of cytomegalovirus exposure and HLA in healthy donors. A multiplex PCR was run with 60 Vbeta primers and 13 Jbeta primers. Clones were read by immunoSEQ multiplex PCR, and TCRdb kept only the in-frame ones, dropping some. The sample has about 190,000 clones; roughly 81% are singletons. The sample was PBMCs. The TCR originated in a woman aged 25-40 years in good health and CMV-seropositive.

The CDR3 DNA is TGCGCCAGCAGCGCCACCGGGACACCCTACGAGCAGTACTTC. This translates into CASSATGTPYEQYF. This rearrangement joins TRBV5-1 to TRBJ2-7; D may be TRBD1 (6 bases). Germline CDR1 is SGHRS and CDR2 is YFSETQ. The CDR3 consists of 14 residues. The ends were cut back, 4 bases at V and 2 bases at J, with 13 bases in the middle.